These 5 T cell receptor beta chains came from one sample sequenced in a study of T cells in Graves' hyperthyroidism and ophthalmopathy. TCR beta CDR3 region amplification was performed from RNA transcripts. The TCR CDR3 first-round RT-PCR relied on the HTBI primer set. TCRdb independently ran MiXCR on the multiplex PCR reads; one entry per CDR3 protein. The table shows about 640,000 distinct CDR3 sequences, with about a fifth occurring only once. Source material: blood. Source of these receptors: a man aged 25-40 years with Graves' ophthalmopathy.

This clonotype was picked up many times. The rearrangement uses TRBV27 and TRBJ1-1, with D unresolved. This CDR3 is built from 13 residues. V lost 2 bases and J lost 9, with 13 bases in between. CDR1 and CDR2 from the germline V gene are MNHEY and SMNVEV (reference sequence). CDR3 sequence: CASSLAVGLKAFF. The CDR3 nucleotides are TGTGCCAGCAGTTTAGCGGTTGGACTCAAAGCTTTCTTT.

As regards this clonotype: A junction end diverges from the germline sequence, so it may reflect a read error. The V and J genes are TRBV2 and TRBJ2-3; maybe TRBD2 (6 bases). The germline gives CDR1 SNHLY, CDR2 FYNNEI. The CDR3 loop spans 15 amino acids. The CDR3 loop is CVSSSSGLGTDTQYF. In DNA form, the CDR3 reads TGTGTCAGCAGTTCAAGCGGGCTAGGGACAGATACGCAGTATTTT.

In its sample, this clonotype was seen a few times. The CDR3 region is CASGTGGEQPQHF. In DNA form, the CDR3 reads TGTGCCAGCGGGACAGGTGGGGAACAGCCCCAGCATTTT. This chain links TRBV6-1 with TRBJ1-5; 8 nucleotides line up with TRBD1. CDR3 length: 13 residues. The V gene end was trimmed by 8 bases and the J gene end by 7 bases; junction bases not matched to a gene: 7. Germline V lookup: CDR1 MNHNS, CDR2 SASEGT.

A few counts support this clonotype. CDR3 amino acids: CASSSGLGDEQFF. CDR3 nucleotides: TGTGCCAGCAGCTCGGGACTTGGAGATGAGCAGTTCTTC. V usage is TRBV7-8 and J usage is TRBJ2-1, with D possibly TRBD2 on 6 matching bases. Germline CDR1 is SGHVS and CDR2 is FQNEAQ. The CDR3 runs 13 residues. V shed 4 bases and J shed 8 bases, with 12 bases lying between them.

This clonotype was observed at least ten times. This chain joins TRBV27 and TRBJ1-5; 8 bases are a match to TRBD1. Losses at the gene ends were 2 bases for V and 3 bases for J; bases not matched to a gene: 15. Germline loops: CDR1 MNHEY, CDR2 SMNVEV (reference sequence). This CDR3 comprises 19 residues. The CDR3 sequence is CASSLPPPTWTGLNQPQHF. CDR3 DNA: TGTGCCAGCAGTTTACCCCCCCCGACCTGGACAGGGCTCAATCAGCCCCAGCATTTT.